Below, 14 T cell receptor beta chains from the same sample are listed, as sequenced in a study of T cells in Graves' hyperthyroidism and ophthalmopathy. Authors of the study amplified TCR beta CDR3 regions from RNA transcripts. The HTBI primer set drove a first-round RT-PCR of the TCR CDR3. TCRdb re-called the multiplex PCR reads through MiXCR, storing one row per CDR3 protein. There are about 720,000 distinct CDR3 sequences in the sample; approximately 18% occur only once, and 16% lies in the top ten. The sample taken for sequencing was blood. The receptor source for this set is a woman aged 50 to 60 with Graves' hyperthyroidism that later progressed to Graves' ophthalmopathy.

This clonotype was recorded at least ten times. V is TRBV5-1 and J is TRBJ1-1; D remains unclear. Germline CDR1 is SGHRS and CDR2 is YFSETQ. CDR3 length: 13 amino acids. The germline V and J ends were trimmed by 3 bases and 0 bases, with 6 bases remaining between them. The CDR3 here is CASSSNLNTEAFF. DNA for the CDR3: TGCGCCAGCAGCTCTAACCTGAACACTGAAGCTTTCTTT.

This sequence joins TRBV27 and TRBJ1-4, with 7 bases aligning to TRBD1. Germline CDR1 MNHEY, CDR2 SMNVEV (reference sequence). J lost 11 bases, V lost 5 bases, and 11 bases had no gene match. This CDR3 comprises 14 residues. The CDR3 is CASSGDSTFGKLFF. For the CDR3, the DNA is TGTGCCAGCAGTGGGGACAGTACGTTTGGGAAACTGTTTTTT.

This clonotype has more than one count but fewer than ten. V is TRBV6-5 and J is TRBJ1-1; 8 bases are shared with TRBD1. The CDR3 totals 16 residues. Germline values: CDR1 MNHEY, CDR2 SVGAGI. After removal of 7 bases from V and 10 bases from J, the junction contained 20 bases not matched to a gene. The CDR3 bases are TGTGCCAGCATTTCCTTGGTCCTAGACAGGGGCCGGGGAGCTTTCTTT. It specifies CASISLVLDRGRGAFF.

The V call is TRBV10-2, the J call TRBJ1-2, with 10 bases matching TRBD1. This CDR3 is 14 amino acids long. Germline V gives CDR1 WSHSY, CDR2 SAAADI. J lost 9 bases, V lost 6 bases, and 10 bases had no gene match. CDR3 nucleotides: TGCGCCAGCAGGAAGACAGGGGGCGCCGATCGCTACACCTTC. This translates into CASRKTGGADRYTF.

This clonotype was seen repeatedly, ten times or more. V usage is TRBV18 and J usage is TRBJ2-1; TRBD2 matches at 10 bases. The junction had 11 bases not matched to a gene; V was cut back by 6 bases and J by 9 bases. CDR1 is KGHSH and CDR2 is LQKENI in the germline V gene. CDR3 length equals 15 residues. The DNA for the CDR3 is TGTGCCAGCTCGCTTCAAGCGGGGGGGCAGGGTGAGCAGTTCTTC. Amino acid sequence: CASSLQAGGQGEQFF.

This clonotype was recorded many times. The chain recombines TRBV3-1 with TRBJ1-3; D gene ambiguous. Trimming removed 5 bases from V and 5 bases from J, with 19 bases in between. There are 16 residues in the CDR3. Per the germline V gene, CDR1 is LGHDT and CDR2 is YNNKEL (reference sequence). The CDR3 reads CASSERDGRFRNTIYF. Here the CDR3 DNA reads TGTGCCAGCAGCGAGCGTGACGGGCGATTTAGAAACACCATATATTTT.

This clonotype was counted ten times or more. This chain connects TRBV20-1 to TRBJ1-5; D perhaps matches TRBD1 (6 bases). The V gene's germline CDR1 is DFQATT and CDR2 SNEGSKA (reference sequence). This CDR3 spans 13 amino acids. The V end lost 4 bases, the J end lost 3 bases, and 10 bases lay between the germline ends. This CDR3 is CSAKDSLNQPQHF. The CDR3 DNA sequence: TGCAGTGCTAAGGACAGCCTCAATCAGCCCCAGCATTTT.

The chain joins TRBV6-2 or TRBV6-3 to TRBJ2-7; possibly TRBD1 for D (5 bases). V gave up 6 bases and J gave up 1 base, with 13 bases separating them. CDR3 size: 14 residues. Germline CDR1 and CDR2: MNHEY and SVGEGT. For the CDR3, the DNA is TGTGCCAGCAGCTGGGCAGGGTCATCCTACGAGCAGTACTTC. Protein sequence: CASSWAGSSYEQYF.

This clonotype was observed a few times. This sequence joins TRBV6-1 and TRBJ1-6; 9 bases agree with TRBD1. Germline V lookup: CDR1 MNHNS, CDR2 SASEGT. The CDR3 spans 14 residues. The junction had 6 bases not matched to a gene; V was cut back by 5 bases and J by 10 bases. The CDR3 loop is CASSSGTGTSPLHF. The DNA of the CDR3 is TGTGCCAGCAGTTCCGGGACAGGGACATCACCCCTCCACTTT.

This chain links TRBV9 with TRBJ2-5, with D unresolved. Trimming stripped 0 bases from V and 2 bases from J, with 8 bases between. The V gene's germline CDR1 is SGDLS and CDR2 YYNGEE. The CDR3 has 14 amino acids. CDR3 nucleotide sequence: TGTGCCAGCAGCGTAGGAACCATACAAGAGACCCAGTACTTC. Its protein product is CASSVGTIQETQYF.

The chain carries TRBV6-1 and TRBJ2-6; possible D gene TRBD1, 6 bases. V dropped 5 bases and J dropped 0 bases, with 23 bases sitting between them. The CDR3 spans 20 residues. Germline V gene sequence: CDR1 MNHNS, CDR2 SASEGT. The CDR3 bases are TGTGCCAGCAGTCCCGAGGACAGTCCGCGGTCAGTCTCTGGGGCCAACGTCCTGACTTTC. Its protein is CASSPEDSPRSVSGANVLTF.

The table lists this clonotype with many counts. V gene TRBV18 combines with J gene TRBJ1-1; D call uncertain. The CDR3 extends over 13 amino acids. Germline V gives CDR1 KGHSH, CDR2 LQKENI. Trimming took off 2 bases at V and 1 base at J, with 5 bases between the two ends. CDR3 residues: CASSPVENTEAFF. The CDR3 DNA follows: TGTGCCAGCTCACCAGTAGAGAACACTGAAGCTTTCTTT.

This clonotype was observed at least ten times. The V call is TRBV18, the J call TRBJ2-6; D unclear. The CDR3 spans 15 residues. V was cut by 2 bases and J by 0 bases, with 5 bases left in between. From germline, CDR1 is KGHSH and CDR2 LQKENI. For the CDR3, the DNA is TGTGCCAGCTCACCAGTCAGCTCTGGGGCCAACGTCCTGACTTTC. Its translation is CASSPVSSGANVLTF. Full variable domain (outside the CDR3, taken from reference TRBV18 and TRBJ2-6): NAGVMQNPRHLVRRRGQEARLRCSPMKGHSHVYWYRQLPEEGLKFMVYLQKENIIDESGMPKERFSAEFPKEGPSILRIQQVVRGDSAAYFCASSPVSSGANVLTFGAGSRLTVL.

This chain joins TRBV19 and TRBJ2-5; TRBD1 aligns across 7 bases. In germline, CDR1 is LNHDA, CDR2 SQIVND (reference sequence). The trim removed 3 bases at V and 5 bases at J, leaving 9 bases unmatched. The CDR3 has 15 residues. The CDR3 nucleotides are TGTGCCAGTAGTATGCGACAGGGCTCGAGGGAGACCCAGTACTTC. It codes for CASSMRQGSRETQYF.